Each of the 10 T cell receptor beta chains below was sequenced from the same sample in a study of blood T cell repertoires in COVID-19. Sequencing was performed with immunoSEQ multiplex PCR; in TCRdb, only in-frame clones are kept and a portion is missing. The sample records 300,000 to 450,000 clones, roughly four fifths being singletons. Specimen: peripheral blood. The receptors stem from a human donor with acute or convalescent COVID-19. The donor label of this sample is uncertain.

The table lists this clone with a few counts. This chain connects TRBV7-8 to TRBJ1-6, with D hard to call. This CDR3 contains 15 residues. CDR1 is SGHVS and CDR2 is FQNEAQ in the germline V gene. V was trimmed by 3 bases and J by 5 bases, leaving 11 bases between them. CDR3 sequence: CASSLRAPNNSPLHF. In DNA form, the CDR3 reads TGTGCCAGCAGCTTGAGGGCGCCGAATAATTCACCCCTCCACTTT.

V is TRBV3-1 (or the pseudogene TRBV3-2) and J is TRBJ1-1, with 8 bases lining up with TRBD1. Germline V lookup: CDR1 LGHDT, CDR2 YNNKEL (reference sequence). The trim removed 4 bases at V and 4 bases at J, leaving 2 bases unmatched. The CDR3 spans 13 residues. The CDR3 region is CASSRTGSTEAFF. Here the CDR3 DNA reads TGTGCCAGCAGCCGGACAGGGAGCACTGAAGCTTTCTTT.

The rearrangement links TRBV27 to TRBJ2-1; 10 bases fit TRBD2. Germline CDR1 reads MNHEY; CDR2 reads SMNVEV (reference sequence). This CDR3 has 19 amino acids. The J segment lost 4 bases and the V segment lost 5 bases, leaving 17 bases of the junction unmatched. CDR3 in amino acids: CASSIAPPGGTSVYNEQFF. The CDR3 DNA is TGTGCCAGCAGTATCGCCCCCCCGGGAGGGACTAGCGTATACAATGAGCAGTTCTTC.

The rearrangement uses TRBV6-5 and TRBJ1-1; maybe TRBD1 (6 bases). The CDR3 length is 14 residues. CDR1 and CDR2 from the germline V gene are MNHEY and SVGAGI. The V end lost 7 bases, the J end lost 1 base, and 13 bases lay between the germline ends. Written as DNA, the CDR3 is TGTGCCAGCAAGGGGGGGAACTCGAACACTGAAGCTTTCTTT. It yields the protein CASKGGNSNTEAFF.

This CDR3 reads CASSLLAGGLGDTQYF. As DNA, the CDR3 is TGTGCCAGCTCACTGCTAGCGGGGGGGCTTGGAGATACGCAGTATTTT. V gene TRBV18 combines with J gene TRBJ2-3; 12 nucleotides align to TRBD2. V dropped 4 bases and J dropped 5; count of bases not matched to a gene: 7. In germline, CDR1 is KGHSH, CDR2 LQKENI. The CDR3 consists of 16 residues.

For the CDR3, the DNA is TGTGCCAGTAGTCGGGGTAGGGATAGCAATCAGCCCCAGCATTTT. Protein product: CASSRGRDSNQPQHF. The rearrangement joins TRBV19 to TRBJ1-5; no firm D call. This CDR3 spans 15 amino acids. Germline V gene lookup returns CDR1 LNHDA and CDR2 SQIVND (reference sequence). V shed 5 bases and J shed 0 bases, with 11 bases lying between them. The whole variable domain, filled in from reference TRBV19 and TRBJ1-5, reads DGGITQSPKYLFRKEGQNVTLSCEQNLNHDAMYWYRQDPGQGLRLIYYSQIVNDFQKGDIAEGYSVSREKKESFPLTVTSAQKNPTAFYLCASSRGRDSNQPQHFGDGTRLSIL.

The chain combines TRBV9 with TRBJ2-1; TRBD2 matches at 7 bases. The CDR3 spans 16 residues. Germline assignment: CDR1 SGDLS and CDR2 YYNGEE. V lost 1 base, J lost 4 bases, and 8 bases stayed unmatched. CDR3 DNA sequence: TGTGCCAGCAGCGTATTACGCGGGAGCGATTACAATGAGCAGTTCTTC. This codes for CASSVLRGSDYNEQFF.

The V gene is TRBV6-1, the J gene TRBJ1-1, with D possibly being TRBD1 (6 bases). The CDR3 is 15 amino acids. V was pared by 3 bases and J by 2 bases, with 13 bases between. Looked up from germline, CDR1 is MNHNS and CDR2 is SASEGT. DNA of the CDR3: TGTGCCAGCAGTGACCCAGGACAGATCAACACTGAAGCTTTCTTT. Translated, it gives CASSDPGQINTEAFF.

This chain connects TRBV7-2 to TRBJ1-1; 7 positions match TRBD1. This CDR3 spans 15 amino acids. The germline CDR1 and CDR2 sequences are SGHTA and FQGNSA. The V and J ends lost 3 bases and 5 bases, in that order; junction bases with no gene match: 9. CDR3 amino acids: CASSFRQGRETEAFF. Written as DNA, the CDR3 is TGTGCCAGCAGCTTCCGACAGGGAAGGGAGACTGAAGCTTTCTTT. The full variable domain, with the rest looked up from reference TRBV7-2 and TRBJ1-1, is GAGVSQSPSNKVTEKGKDVELRCDPISGHTALYWYRQSLGQGLEFLIYFQGNSAPDKSGLPSDRFSAERTGGSVSTLTIQRTQQEDSAVYLCASSFRQGRETEAFFGQGTRLTVV.

V and J are TRBV12-3 or TRBV12-4 and TRBJ1-3; D gene ambiguous. The CDR3 spans 12 residues. V lost 6 bases and J 4 bases, leaving 7 bases between the germline ends. The CDR3 is CASSPLGNTIYF. CDR3 in DNA: TGTGCCAGCAGCCCCCTCGGAAACACCATATATTTT.